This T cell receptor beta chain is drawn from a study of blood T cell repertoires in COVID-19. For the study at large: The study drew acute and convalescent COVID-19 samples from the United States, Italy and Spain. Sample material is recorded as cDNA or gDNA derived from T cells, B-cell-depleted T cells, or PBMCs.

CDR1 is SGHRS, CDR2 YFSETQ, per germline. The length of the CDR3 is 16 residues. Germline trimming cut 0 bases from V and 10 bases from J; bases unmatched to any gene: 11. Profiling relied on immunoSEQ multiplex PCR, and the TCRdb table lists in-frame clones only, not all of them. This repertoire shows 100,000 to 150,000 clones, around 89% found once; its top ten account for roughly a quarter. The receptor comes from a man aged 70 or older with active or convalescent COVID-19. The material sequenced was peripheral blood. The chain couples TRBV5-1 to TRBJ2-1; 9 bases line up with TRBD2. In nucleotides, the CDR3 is TGCGCCAGCAGCTTGGCTAGCGGGAAGGGGCCTCGAGAGCAGTTCTTC. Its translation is CASSLASGKGPREQFF.